The text below deals with one T cell receptor (beta chain). Its antigen is unknown. For the second PCR, which ran for 7 to 11 cycles, a sample-barcoded 5' primer and a J-beta primer mix were used. Each single sample gave us at least 2.5 million CDR3-containing paired-end reads. Each CDR3 protein gets one entry after TCRdb re-called the 5' RACE reads with MiXCR. The sample carries about a million distinct CDR3 sequences, roughly 51% recorded once. The sample belongs to a study of blood T cells in healthy people across ages. Overall study results and limits: Strong correlation existed between TCR beta diversity and naive T cell percentage.

Germline CDR1 is MGHRA and CDR2 is YSYEKL. The ends were cut back, 5 bases at V and 6 bases at J, with 14 bases in the middle. The CDR3 length is 14 residues. This receptor was obtained from a woman aged 55-69 years in good health. Material for sequencing was blood. J is TRBJ1-5 and V is TRBV4-1, with D possibly TRBD1 on 5 matching bases. The CDR3 loop reads CASSSFGRGQPQHF. Written as DNA, the CDR3 is TGCGCCAGCAGCTCCTTCGGGAGGGGTCAGCCCCAGCATTTT.